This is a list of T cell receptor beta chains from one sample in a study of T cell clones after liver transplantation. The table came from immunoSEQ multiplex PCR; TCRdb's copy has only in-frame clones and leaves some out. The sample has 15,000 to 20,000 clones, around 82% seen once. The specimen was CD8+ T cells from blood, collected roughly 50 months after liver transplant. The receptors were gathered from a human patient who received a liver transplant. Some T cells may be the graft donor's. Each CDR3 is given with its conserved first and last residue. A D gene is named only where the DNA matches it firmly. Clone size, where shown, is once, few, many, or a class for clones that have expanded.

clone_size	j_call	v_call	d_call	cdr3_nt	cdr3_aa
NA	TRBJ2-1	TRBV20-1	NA	TGCAGTGCTAGTCTGGACAATGAGCAGTTCTTC	CSASLDNEQFF
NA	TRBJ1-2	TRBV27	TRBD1	TGTGCCAGCAGTTACTCCAGGGGGAACTATGGCTACACCTTC	CASSYSRGNYGYTF
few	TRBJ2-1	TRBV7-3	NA	TGTGCCAGCAGTGAGGCCGATGAGCAGTTCTTC	CASSEADEQFF
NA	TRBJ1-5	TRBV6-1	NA	TGTGCCAGCAGTGAATGGGCGAATCAGCCCCAGCATTTT	CASSEWANQPQHF
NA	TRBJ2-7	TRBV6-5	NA	TGTGCCAGCAGTTACGTGGCAAGACACGAGCAGTACTTC	CASSYVARHEQYF
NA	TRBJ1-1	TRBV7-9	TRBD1	TGTGCCAGCAGCTCGACAGGGACGGGTCCTGAAGCTTTCTTT	CASSSTGTGPEAFF
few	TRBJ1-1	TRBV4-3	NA	TGCGCCAGCAGCCAAGCGGGGAACACTGAAGCTTTCTTT	CASSQAGNTEAFF
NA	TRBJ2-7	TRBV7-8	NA	TGTGCCAGCAGCCAAGGTGGTGGGTCTGCGGTCTACGAGCAGTACTTC	CASSQGGGSAVYEQYF
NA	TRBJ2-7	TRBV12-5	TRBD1	TGTGCTAGTGGTTTGGACACGACAGGGGCCCCTAGGGAGCAGTACTTC	CASGLDTTGAPREQYF
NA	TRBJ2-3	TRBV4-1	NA	TGCGCCAGCAGCCAAGGTTCCTCGGTTGTGCAGTATTTT	CASSQGSSVVQYF
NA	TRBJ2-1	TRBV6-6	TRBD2	TGTGCCAGCTCACCCGGGACTAACAATGAGCGGCAGTTCTTC	CASSPGTNNERQFF
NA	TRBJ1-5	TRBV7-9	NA	TGTGCCAGCAGCTTAGTTGGGGACATCGAGAATCAGCCCCAGCATTTT	CASSLVGDIENQPQHF
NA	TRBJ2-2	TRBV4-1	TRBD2	TGCGCCAGCAGCCGGGGACTAGCGTCCGGGGAGCTGTTTTTT	CASSRGLASGELFF
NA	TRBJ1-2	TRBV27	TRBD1	TGTGCCAGCAGCCGCGGACAGGGGTATGGCTACACCTTC	CASSRGQGYGYTF
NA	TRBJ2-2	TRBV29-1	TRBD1	TGCAGCGTTGAAGATCCCAAGGGACAGGGGAGGGCCGGGGAGCTGTTTTTT	CSVEDPKGQGRAGELFF
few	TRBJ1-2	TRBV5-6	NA	TGTGCCAGCAGCTTGGGACAGGCAATCTATGGCTACACCTTC	CASSLGQAIYGYTF
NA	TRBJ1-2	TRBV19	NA	TGTGCCAGTAGTTGGGCCAACTATGGCTACACCTTC	CASSWANYGYTF
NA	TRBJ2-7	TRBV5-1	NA	TGCGCCAGCAGCATCACAGGGTCCTACGAGCAGTACTTC	CASSITGSYEQYF
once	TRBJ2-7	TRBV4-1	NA	TGCGCCAGCAGCCAAGATCGGACGGGACATCGCGAGCAGTACTTC	CASSQDRTGHREQYF
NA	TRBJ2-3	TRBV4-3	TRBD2	TGCGCCAGCAGCCCCCTTCTAGCGGAGGTCACAGATACGCAGTATTTT	CASSPLLAEVTDTQYF
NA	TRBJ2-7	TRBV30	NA	TGTGCCTCCACAATGCCCCAGCTACTCTGGGGGGACCGGTACGAGCAGTACTTC	CASTMPQLLWGDRYEQYF
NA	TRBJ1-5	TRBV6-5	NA	TGTGCCAGCAGTTACGGCAGTAGCCAGCCCCAGCATTTT	CASSYGSSQPQHF
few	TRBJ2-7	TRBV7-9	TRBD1	TGTGCCAGCAGCTTGGGGGACAGGTCCTACGAGCAGTACTTC	CASSLGDRSYEQYF
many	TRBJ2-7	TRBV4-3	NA	TGCGCCAGCAGCCAAGATCTGAGCGGATACGAGCAGTACTTC	CASSQDLSGYEQYF
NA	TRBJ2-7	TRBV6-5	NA	TGTGCCAGTGGGGGACCTTTGTACGAGCAGTACTTC	CASGGPLYEQYF
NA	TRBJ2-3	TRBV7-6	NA	TGTGCCAGCAGCCCGAGGGGAACAGAGCAGTATTTT	CASSPRGTEQYF
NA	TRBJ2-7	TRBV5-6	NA	TGTGCCAGCAGCTTGGCCGGGGCAGGGCCCTACTCCTACGAGCAGTACTTC	CASSLAGAGPYSYEQYF
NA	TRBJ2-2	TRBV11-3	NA	TGTGCCAGCAGGAGGGAAGGGGAGCTGTTTTTT	CASRREGELFF
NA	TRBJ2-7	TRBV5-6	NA	TGTGCCAGCAGTAACGAGGGGATAACCTACGAGCAGTACTTC	CASSNEGITYEQYF
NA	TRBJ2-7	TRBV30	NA	TGTGCCTGGAGTGTGGGTCCCATCTCCTACGAGCAGTACTTC	CAWSVGPISYEQYF
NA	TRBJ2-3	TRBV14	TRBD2	TGTGCCAGCAGCCAAGTATCTAGCGGGGCCACAGATACGCAGTATTTT	CASSQVSSGATDTQYF
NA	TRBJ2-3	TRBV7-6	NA	TGTGCCAGCAGCTTGGGGGGCGGTACGCAGTATTTT	CASSLGGGTQYF